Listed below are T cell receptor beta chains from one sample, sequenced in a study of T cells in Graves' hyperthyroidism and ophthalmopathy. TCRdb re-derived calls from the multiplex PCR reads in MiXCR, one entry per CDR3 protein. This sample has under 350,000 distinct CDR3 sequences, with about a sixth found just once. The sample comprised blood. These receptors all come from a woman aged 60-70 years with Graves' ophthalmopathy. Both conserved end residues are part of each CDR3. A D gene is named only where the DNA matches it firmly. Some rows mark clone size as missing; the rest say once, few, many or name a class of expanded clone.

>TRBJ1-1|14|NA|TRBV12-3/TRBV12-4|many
CASSLQRGYTEAFF
TGTGCCAGCAGTTTGCAAAGGGGCTACACTGAAGCTTTCTTT
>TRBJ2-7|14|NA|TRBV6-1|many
CASSELASGTEQYF
TGTGCCAGCAGTGAATTGGCTTCGGGGACCGAGCAGTACTTC
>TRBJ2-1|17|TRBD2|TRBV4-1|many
CASSQVVSAGGPNEQFF
TGCGCCAGCAGCCAAGTCGTTTCGGCGGGGGGGCCAAATGAGCAGTTCTTC
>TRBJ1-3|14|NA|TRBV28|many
CASSLRPSGNTIYF
TGTGCCAGCAGTTTGCGGCCCTCTGGAAACACCATATATTTT
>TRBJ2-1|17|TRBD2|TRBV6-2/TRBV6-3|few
CASSYSMGEGPFGEQFF
TGTGCCAGCAGTTACTCGATGGGGGAGGGCCCGTTTGGTGAGCAGTTCTTC
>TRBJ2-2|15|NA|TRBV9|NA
CASSGREGATGELFF
TGTGCCAGCAGCGGGAGGGAGGGGGCCACCGGGGAGCTGTTTTTT
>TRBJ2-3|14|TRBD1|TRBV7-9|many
CASSRDSIPDTQYF
TGTGCCAGCTCCCGGGACAGTATCCCAGATACGCAGTATTTT
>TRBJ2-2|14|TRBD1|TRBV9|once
CASSQTGGTGELFF
TGTGCCAGCAGCCAAACAGGGGGCACCGGGGAGCTGTTTTTT
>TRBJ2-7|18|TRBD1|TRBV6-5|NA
CASSFEPGQAIASSEQYF
TGTGCCAGCAGTTTCGAACCGGGACAGGCAATCGCATCCTCCGAGCAGTACTTC
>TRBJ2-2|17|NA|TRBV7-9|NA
CASRYTNLRGRSGELFF
TGTGCCAGCAGATATACCAACTTACGGGGGAGGTCCGGGGAGCTGTTTTTT
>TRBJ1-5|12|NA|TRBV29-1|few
CSARLGNQPQHF
TGCAGCGCCAGGCTAGGCAATCAGCCCCAGCATTTT
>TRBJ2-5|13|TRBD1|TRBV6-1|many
CASTSTGEETQYF
TGTGCCAGCACCTCGACAGGGGAGGAGACCCAGTACTTC
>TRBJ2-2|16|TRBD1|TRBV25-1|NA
CASSELGTASTGELFF
TGTGCCAGCAGTGAACTCGGGACAGCAAGCACCGGGGAGCTGTTTTTT
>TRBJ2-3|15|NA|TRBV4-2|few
CASSQELTGSYTQYF
TGTGCCAGCAGCCAAGAGTTGACGGGTTCATATACGCAGTATTTT
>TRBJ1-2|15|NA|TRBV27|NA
CASSLFAASNYGYTF
TGTGCCAGCAGTTTATTCGCAGCTTCTAACTATGGCTACACCTTC
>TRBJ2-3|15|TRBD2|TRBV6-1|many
CASSEISGDTDTQYF
TGTGCCAGCAGTGAAATTAGCGGGGACACAGATACGCAGTATTTT
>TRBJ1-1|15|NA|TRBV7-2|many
CASSPPIRMNTEAFF
TGTGCCAGCAGCCCCCCGATACGAATGAACACTGAAGCTTTCTTT
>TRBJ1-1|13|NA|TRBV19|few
CARGNRLFTEAFF
TGTGCCAGGGGGAACCGGTTGTTCACTGAAGCTTTCTTT
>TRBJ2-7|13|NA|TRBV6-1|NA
CASSFGVGYEQYF
TGTGCCAGCAGTTTTGGGGTGGGCTACGAGCAGTACTTC
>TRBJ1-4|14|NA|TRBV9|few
CASSVGAGNEKLFF
TGTGCCAGCAGCGTAGGCGCCGGTAATGAAAAACTGTTTTTT
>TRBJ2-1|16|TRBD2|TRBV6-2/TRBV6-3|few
CASSPTGLAAYNEQFF
TGTGCCAGCAGCCCAACGGGACTAGCGGCCTACAATGAGCAGTTCTTC
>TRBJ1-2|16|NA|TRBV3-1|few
CASSQGVPLSNYGYTF
TGTGCCAGCAGCCAAGGAGTACCGCTTTCTAACTATGGCTACACCTTC
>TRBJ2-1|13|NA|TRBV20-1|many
CSAEAGPWNEQFF
TGCAGTGCTGAAGCAGGCCCCTGGAATGAGCAGTTCTTC
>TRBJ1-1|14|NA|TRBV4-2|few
CASSQSGGDTEAFF
TGTGCCAGCAGCCAATCCGGGGGTGACACTGAAGCTTTCTTT
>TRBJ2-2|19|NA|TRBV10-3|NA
CAISEKDVRALVYTGELFF
TGTGCCATCAGTGAGAAAGATGTACGGGCCTTAGTTTACACCGGGGAGCTGTTTTTT
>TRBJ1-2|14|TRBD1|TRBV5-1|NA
CASSDRENGYGYTF
TGCGCCAGCAGTGACAGGGAAAACGGCTATGGCTACACCTTC
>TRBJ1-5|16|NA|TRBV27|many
CASRPQGTFENQPQHF
TGTGCCAGCAGGCCCCAGGGAACCTTTGAAAATCAGCCCCAGCATTTT
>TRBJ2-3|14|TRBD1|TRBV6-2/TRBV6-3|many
CASSEQGALDTQYF
TGTGCCAGCAGTGAACAGGGGGCGTTGGATACGCAGTATTTT
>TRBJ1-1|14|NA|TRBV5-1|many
CASSSGYSNTEAFF
TGCGCCAGCAGCTCAGGGTATTCGAACACTGAAGCTTTCTTT
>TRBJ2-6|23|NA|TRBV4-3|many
CASSQVRGIGHSRGDSGANVLTF
TGCGCCAGCAGCCAAGTTCGGGGGATAGGACACAGCAGGGGCGACTCTGGGGCCAACGTCCTGACTTTC
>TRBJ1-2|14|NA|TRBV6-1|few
CASGIGVTDYGYTF
TGTGCCAGCGGCATCGGGGTAACGGACTATGGCTACACCTTC
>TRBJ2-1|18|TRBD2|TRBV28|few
CASSTPGTSGSSYNEQFF
TGTGCCAGCAGTACACCCGGGACTAGCGGAAGCTCCTACAATGAGCAGTTCTTC